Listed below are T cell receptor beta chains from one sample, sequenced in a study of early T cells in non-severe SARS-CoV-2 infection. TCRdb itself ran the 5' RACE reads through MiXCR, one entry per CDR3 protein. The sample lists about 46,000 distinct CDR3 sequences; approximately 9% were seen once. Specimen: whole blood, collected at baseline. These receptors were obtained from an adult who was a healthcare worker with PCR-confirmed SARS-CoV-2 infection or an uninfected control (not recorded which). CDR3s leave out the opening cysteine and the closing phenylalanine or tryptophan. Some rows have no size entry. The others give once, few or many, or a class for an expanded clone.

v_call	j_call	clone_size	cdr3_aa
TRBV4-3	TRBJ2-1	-	ASSQDPAGGTSYNEQF
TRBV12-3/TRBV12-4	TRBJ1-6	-	ASRASTGEDSPLH
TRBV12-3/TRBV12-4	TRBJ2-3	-	ACRRGAYYTDTQY
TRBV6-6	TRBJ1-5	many	ASSYFVSENNQPQH
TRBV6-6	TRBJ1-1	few	ASNFEGGTEAF
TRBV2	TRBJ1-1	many	ASSPRTGTMNTEAF
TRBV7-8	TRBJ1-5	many	ASSWEGLQPQH
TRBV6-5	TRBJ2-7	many	ASSWDYSSYEQY
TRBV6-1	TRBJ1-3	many	ASSEASRISGNTIY
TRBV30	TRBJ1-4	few	AWSVRRSTNEKLF
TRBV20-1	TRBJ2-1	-	SARDAELAGGEQF
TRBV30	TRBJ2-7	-	AWGEAGEQY
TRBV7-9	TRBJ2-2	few	ASSGDIGTGELF
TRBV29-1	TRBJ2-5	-	SVEERLAFETQY
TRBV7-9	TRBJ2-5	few	ASSLFTLTGGETQY
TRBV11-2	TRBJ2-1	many	ASSLTSRGGYNEQF
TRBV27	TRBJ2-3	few	ASSSRVSADTQY
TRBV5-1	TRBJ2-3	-	ASSLGHSSGPDTQY
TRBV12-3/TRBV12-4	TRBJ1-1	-	ASGEPDTEAF
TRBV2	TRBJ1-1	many	ASSELQLSRTEAF
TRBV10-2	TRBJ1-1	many	ASSESGGTGPF
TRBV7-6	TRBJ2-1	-	ASSPPPAHEQF
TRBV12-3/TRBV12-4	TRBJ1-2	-	ASRDRSYGYT
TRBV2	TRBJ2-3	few	ASIPVTTDTQY
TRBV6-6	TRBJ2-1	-	ASSYRAGMYNEQF
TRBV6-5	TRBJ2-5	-	ASSYASVTRLGETQY
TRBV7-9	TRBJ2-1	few	ASSFGDPSDEQF
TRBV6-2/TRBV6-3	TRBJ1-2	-	ASSPGQRRDYT
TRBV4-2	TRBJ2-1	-	ASRQLAGGGYEQF
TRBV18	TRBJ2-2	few	ASSPPGTLTGELF
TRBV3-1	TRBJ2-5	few	ASSQMGGETQY
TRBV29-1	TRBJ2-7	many	SARPGLSSYEQY
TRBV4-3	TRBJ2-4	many	ASSQEGGAGIQY
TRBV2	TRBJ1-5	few	ASSGLGTSNQPQH
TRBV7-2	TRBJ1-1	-	ASSLQGLGTEAF
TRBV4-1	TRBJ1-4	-	ASSQTGGGPEKLF
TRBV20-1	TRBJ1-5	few	SARDQTVPHQPQH
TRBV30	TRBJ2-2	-	AWSGGPRQF
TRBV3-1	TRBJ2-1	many	ASSQVRPQYNEQF
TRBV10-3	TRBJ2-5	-	AIRAYETGGETQY
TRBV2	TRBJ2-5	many	ASRGLETQY
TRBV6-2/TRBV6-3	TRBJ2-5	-	ASSYSYRGTQY
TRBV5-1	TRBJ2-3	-	ASNSVVEDTQY
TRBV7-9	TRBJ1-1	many	ASSSALNTEAF
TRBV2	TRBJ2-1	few	ASSDSSGNIANEQF
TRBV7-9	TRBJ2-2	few	ASSLTAGTGELF